Listed below are T cell receptor beta chains from one sample, sequenced in a study of blood T cell repertoires in COVID-19. The data were produced by immunoSEQ multiplex PCR, yet TCRdb's version contains in-frame clones alone and is incomplete. The table lists under 300,000 clones, roughly 91% of them singletons. The sequenced material came from PBMCs or T cells enriched from blood (not recorded which). The source of these receptors is a woman between 55 and 75 years old in a cohort exposed to, infected with or recovered from COVID-19 (not recorded which). Both conserved end residues are part of each CDR3. A D gene is named only where the DNA matches it firmly. Size tells how often a clone was seen (once, few, many) or the class of an expanded clone, and some rows leave it out.

TRBV28	-	TRBJ2-1	-	CASSQRGNEQFF
TRBV2	-	TRBJ2-2	TRBD1	CASSEVGQGAGRATGELFF
TRBV28	-	TRBJ2-7	-	CASSRNPGLSYEQYF
TRBV28	-	TRBJ1-5	-	CASSSPGRGNQPQHF
TRBV9	-	TRBJ1-1	-	CASSVVQGTEAFF
TRBV6-5	-	TRBJ1-6	TRBD1	CASYQGAMAPLHF
TRBV28	-	TRBJ1-1	-	CASTGRLEAFF
TRBV5-1	-	TRBJ2-7	TRBD2	CASSLILADSYEQYF
TRBV19	-	TRBJ2-5	-	CASSLRTQETQYF
TRBV18	-	TRBJ1-5	-	CASSPSGASNQPQHF
TRBV27	-	TRBJ1-6	-	CASSPGTGPYSPLHF
TRBV7-2	-	TRBJ2-1	TRBD2	CASSSPSGSIVRGEQFF
TRBV27	once	TRBJ2-1	-	CASSLRLTSTYNEQFF
TRBV6-4	many	TRBJ2-1	TRBD2	CASSDRGLAGTNEQFF
TRBV28	-	TRBJ2-7	-	CASSLVFRGSYEQYF
TRBV5-6	-	TRBJ2-1	TRBD1	CASSLVDRVEFF
TRBV5-5	-	TRBJ1-3	-	CASSLASVLSSGNTIYF
TRBV20-1	once	TRBJ2-1	TRBD2	CSASPFRGEGLRDNEQFF
TRBV6-5	-	TRBJ2-7	TRBD1	CASRPGTGGFYEQYF
TRBV5-8	-	TRBJ2-1	TRBD1	CASSLEGALYNEQFF
TRBV18	-	TRBJ1-2	-	CASSPDRNYGYTF
TRBV11-2	-	TRBJ2-3	-	CASSMEGSTDTQYF
TRBV19	-	TRBJ2-5	TRBD2	CASSLGYQGGLEETQYF
TRBV27	-	TRBJ1-2	TRBD1	CASSLRDRGRSNYGYTF
TRBV5-1	-	TRBJ1-1	-	CASSPRGGVGTEAFF
TRBV4-2	-	TRBJ2-7	-	CASSQADRSSYEQYF
TRBV5-1	-	TRBJ2-7	TRBD1	CASRWTGGAYEQYF
TRBV28	-	TRBJ2-7	-	CASSFIGGTHYEQYF
TRBV7-2	-	TRBJ2-5	TRBD2	CASSLGGSRETQYF
TRBV28	-	TRBJ2-5	TRBD2	CASSLRASGKTQYF
TRBV5-4	-	TRBJ2-7	TRBD2	CASSLVPTGLAVYEQYF
TRBV6-2/TRBV6-3	-	TRBJ2-1	TRBD2	CASSSRLAGSYNEQFF
TRBV5-4	-	TRBJ2-3	-	CASSLAGSDTQYF
TRBV12-3/TRBV12-4	-	TRBJ2-7	TRBD1	CASSRDRAREQYF
TRBV9	-	TRBJ2-7	TRBD1	CASTRGQGSYEQYF
TRBV4-1	-	TRBJ2-1	-	CASSQPPYQRPYNEQFF
TRBV29-1	-	TRBJ2-5	TRBD1	CSYRQGTRGETQYF
TRBV12-2	-	TRBJ1-6	-	CASRLEGGGNSPLHF
TRBV7-9	-	TRBJ1-2	TRBD1	CASSLALGQGRGANYGYTF
TRBV4-3	-	TRBJ2-2	-	CASSQQYRNTGELFF
TRBV6-5	-	TRBJ2-3	-	CASSYHRITDTQYF